The 29 T cell receptor beta chains presented below share a single source sample, sequenced in a study of shared clonotypes between healthy human individuals. Data came from immunoSEQ multiplex PCR; TCRdb stores just in-frame clones and leaves some out. Of a few million clones listed, 92% were seen once; the top ten hold 0.37%. The source material was naive CD4+ T cells from PBMCs. The subset here: CD45RA+ positively selected. The receptors shown here come from a man aged 18 to 35 in good health. Some clones in this sample may be carry-over from other donors' samples.

The rearrangement uses TRBV28 and TRBJ1-1; 7 bases map to TRBD1. Germline CDR1 MDHEN, CDR2 SYDVKM. This CDR3 spans 12 amino acids. Losses at the gene ends were 7 bases for V and 9 bases for J; bases not matched to a gene: 8. DNA of the CDR3: TGTGCCAGCACCCCAACGGGACAGAAAGCTTTCTTT. It translates to CASTPTGQKAFF.

V is TRBV10-3 and J is TRBJ2-3; D is uncertain. The germline gives CDR1 ENHRY, CDR2 SYGVKD. This CDR3 region has 12 residues. V gave up 5 bases and J gave up 5 bases, with 8 bases separating them. The CDR3 reads CAISSPGDTQYF. The CDR3 DNA sequence: TGTGCCATCAGTAGCCCAGGAGATACGCAGTATTTT.

The CDR3, as DNA: TGTGCCAGCAGCGGGCCTAGCGGGAGAGTTCCCTACGAGCAGTACTTC. This gives the protein CASSGPSGRVPYEQYF. This chain connects TRBV7-2 to TRBJ2-7; TRBD2 matches 10 bases. The ends lost 5 bases at V and 2 bases at J; junction bases unmatched: 9. Germline CDR1 reads SGHTA; CDR2 reads FQGNSA. The CDR3 is made up of 16 amino acids.

The V gene is TRBV7-8, the J gene TRBJ2-1, with D perhaps matching TRBD1 or TRBD2 (5 bases each). In germline, CDR1 is SGHVS, CDR2 FQNEAQ. The V end was cut by 7 bases, the J end by 6 bases, with 16 bases between. This CDR3 comprises 14 residues. CDR3 protein: CASILGVPSNEQFF. The CDR3 DNA is TGTGCCAGCATCCTGGGGGTTCCAAGCAATGAGCAGTTCTTC.

The V call is TRBV5-1, the J call TRBJ2-7; D not resolved. Germline V lookup: CDR1 SGHRS, CDR2 YFSETQ. The CDR3 has 15 residues. V lost 4 bases and J lost 0, with 14 bases in between. As DNA, the CDR3 is TGCGCCAGCAGCCCATGGACCGAGAGCTCCTACGAGCAGTACTTC. This sequence encodes CASSPWTESSYEQYF.

V is TRBV16 and J is TRBJ1-2; D gene uncertain. The length of the CDR3 is 15 residues. Germline lookup yields CDR1 KGHSY and CDR2 FQNENV. The V end was cut by 5 bases, the J end by 6 bases, with 19 bases between. In nucleotides, the CDR3 is TGTGCCAGCAGCACAGAACGGCTCTCGCGGGATGGCTACACCTTC. Encoded protein: CASSTERLSRDGYTF.

CDR3 in amino acids: CASSSGRLAGRGNYEQYF. The CDR3 DNA follows: TGTGCCAGCAGCTCGGGGAGACTAGCGGGAAGAGGGAACTACGAGCAGTACTTC. V and J are TRBV11-2 and TRBJ2-7, with 11 bases fitting TRBD2. Germline values: CDR1 SGHAT, CDR2 FQNNGV. The J segment lost 3 bases and the V segment lost 4 bases, leaving 14 bases of the junction unmatched. This CDR3 contains 18 residues.

The chain employs TRBV6-5 and TRBJ1-6; TRBD1 matches at 7 bases. Germline V gene lookup returns CDR1 MNHEY and CDR2 SVGAGI. The junction had 5 bases not matched to a gene; V was cut back by 9 bases and J by 6 bases. The CDR3 has 13 amino acids. CDR3 in DNA: TGTGCCAGTTCCGGGACAGTTAATTCACCCCTCCACTTT. It translates to CASSGTVNSPLHF.

V usage is TRBV29-1 and J usage is TRBJ2-2; D not certain. V lost 7 bases and J lost 4, with 19 bases in between. Looked up from germline, CDR1 is SQVTM and CDR2 is ANQGSEA. The CDR3 spans 15 residues. The CDR3 spells CSAANPSWTTGELFF. DNA for the CDR3: TGCAGCGCCGCCAACCCTAGTTGGACCACCGGGGAGCTGTTTTTT.

The V gene is TRBV10-3, the J gene TRBJ2-5; 10 bases agree with TRBD2. The CDR3 covers 14 residues. CDR1 ENHRY and CDR2 SYGVKD come from the germline V gene. V was clipped by 5 bases and J by 1 base; unmatched bases: 1. CDR3 sequence (DNA): TGTGCCATCAGTCCTAGCGGGAGCCAAGAGACCCAGTACTTC. Residues: CAISPSGSQETQYF.

The V call is TRBV9, the J call TRBJ1-4, with no clear D. V lost 2 bases, J lost 1 base, and 9 bases lay in between. This CDR3 is built from 15 residues. Germline CDR1 and CDR2: SGDLS and YYNGEE. CDR3 residues: CASSVTLETNEKLFF. The CDR3 nucleotides read TGTGCCAGCAGCGTCACTCTGGAAACTAATGAAAAACTGTTTTTT.

This rearrangement joins TRBV9 to TRBJ1-3; TRBD1 aligns across 7 bases. Germline loops: CDR1 SGDLS, CDR2 YYNGEE. The CDR3 is made up of 16 amino acids. The V segment lost 3 bases and the J segment 0 bases; nucleotides outside the gene matches: 6. CDR3 sequence (DNA): TGTGCCAGCAGCGAGACAGGGATCCTCTCTGGAAACACCATATATTTT. Translated, it gives CASSETGILSGNTIYF.

The chain is built from TRBV28 and TRBJ2-5, with TRBD1 matching 7 bases. Germline V gene data show CDR1 as MDHEN and CDR2 as SYDVKM. V lost 4 bases and J lost 2; bases outside the gene matches: 7. CDR3 length: 15 residues. CDR3 amino acids: CASSSTGVRQETQYF. The DNA of the CDR3 is TGTGCCAGCAGTTCAACAGGGGTGAGGCAAGAGACCCAGTACTTC.

This clone was recorded a few times. The chain links TRBV19 to TRBJ2-5; D ambiguous. This CDR3 contains 13 residues. The germline V gene encodes CDR1 LNHDA and CDR2 SQIVND (reference sequence). V dropped 3 bases and J dropped 5 bases, with 10 bases sitting between them. The CDR3 protein is CASSILFGETQYF. CDR3 nucleotide sequence: TGTGCCAGTAGTATCTTATTCGGGGAGACCCAGTACTTC.

The V call is TRBV6-1, the J call TRBJ1-1; TRBD1 agrees at 8 bases. The CDR3 sequence is 14 residues long. CDR1 MNHNS and CDR2 SASEGT come from the germline V gene. J was trimmed by 1 base and V by 5 bases; bases with no gene match: 3. The CDR3 DNA sequence: TGTGCCAGCAGTCGACAGGGGCAGAACACTGAAGCTTTCTTT. Translated: CASSRQGQNTEAFF.

The V and J genes are TRBV6-1 and TRBJ2-3; possibly TRBD1 for D (5 bases). V lost 6 bases and J lost 9, with 19 bases in between. The CDR3 runs to 14 residues. The germline gives CDR1 MNHNS, CDR2 SASEGT. The DNA of the CDR3 is TGTGCCAGCAGGACGACAGTGTACGAAGTAACGCAGTATTTT. This encodes CASRTTVYEVTQYF.

This rearrangement joins TRBV10-3 to TRBJ2-3, with 9 bases identical to TRBD2. The length of the CDR3 is 18 residues. The V gene end was trimmed by 0 bases and the J gene end by 5 bases; junction bases not matched to a gene: 12. The germline gives CDR1 ENHRY, CDR2 SYGVKD. The CDR3 loop is CAISESTVAGVVLDTQYF. The CDR3 DNA reads TGTGCCATCAGTGAGTCGACAGTAGCGGGAGTTGTCTTAGATACGCAGTATTTT.

The rearrangement joins TRBV15 to TRBJ2-1; the D gene is possibly TRBD1 (5 bases). The germline CDR1 and CDR2 sequences are LNHNV and YYDKDF (reference sequence). The CDR3 is 21 amino acids. Deletions cut 0 bases from V and 0 bases from J, with 24 bases between. CDR3 sequence reads: CATSRDIGPQGPQSSYNEQFF. In nucleotides, the CDR3 is TGTGCCACCAGCAGAGATATTGGCCCCCAGGGCCCCCAGAGCTCCTACAATGAGCAGTTCTTC.

The CDR3 coding sequence is TGTGCCAGTAGTATGATCGGTCAGGACAATCAGCCCCAGCATTTT. This translates into CASSMIGQDNQPQHF. The chain recombines TRBV19 with TRBJ1-5; D is ambiguous. The V gene's germline CDR1 is LNHDA and CDR2 SQIVND (reference sequence). The V and J ends lost 3 bases and 3 bases respectively, with 12 bases between them. The length of the CDR3 is 15 residues.

The chain has TRBV6-4 and TRBJ2-3; TRBD1 matches 7 bases. Germline V gene lookup returns CDR1 MRHNA and CDR2 SNTAGT. The ends lost 5 bases at V and 8 bases at J; junction bases unmatched: 10. The CDR3 sequence is 14 residues long. CDR3 amino acids: CASSQDRMSVTQYF. CDR3 coding DNA: TGTGCCAGCAGTCAGGACAGGATGAGCGTTACGCAGTATTTT.

This chain connects TRBV5-8 to TRBJ1-2; D is ambiguous. The CDR3 runs 15 residues. CDR1 SGHTS and CDR2 YDEGEE come from the germline V gene. The ends were cut back, 5 bases at V and 4 bases at J, with 18 bases in the middle. CDR3 amino acids: CASSLPGVTAYGYTF. Written as DNA, the CDR3 is TGTGCCAGCAGTCTCCCCGGCGTGACCGCCTATGGCTACACCTTC.

This chain links TRBV4-1 with TRBJ1-5, with TRBD1 identical over 9 bases. The CDR3 consists of 16 residues. Germline V gene data show CDR1 as MGHRA and CDR2 as YSYEKL. J gave up 6 bases and V 4 bases, and 10 bases lay outside the gene matches. As DNA, the CDR3 is TGCGCCAGCAGCCGAGAAGGCGGGACAGGGATTCAGCCCCAGCATTTT. Translation gives CASSREGGTGIQPQHF.

This chain links TRBV11-2 with TRBJ2-1; 11 bases agree with TRBD2. The CDR3 is 16 residues long. CDR1 and CDR2 (germline): SGHAT, FQNNGV. V lost 5 bases, J lost 3 bases, and 6 bases stayed unmatched. As DNA, the CDR3 is TGTGCCAGCAGCGGTAGCGGGAGGGCCAACTACAATGAGCAGTTCTTC. It is translated as CASSGSGRANYNEQFF. Complete variable domain (other parts from reference TRBV11-2 and TRBJ2-1): EAGVAQSPRYKIIEKRQSVAFWCNPISGHATLYWYQQILGQGPKLLIQFQNNGVVDDSQLPKDRFSAERLKGVDSTLKIQPAKLEDSAVYLCASSGSGRANYNEQFFGPGTRLTVL.

The J gene is TRBJ2-4, the V gene TRBV19, with a possible D match to TRBD1 (5 bases). V lost 1 base to trimming and J lost 6 bases, with 16 bases between them. Looked up from germline, CDR1 is LNHDA and CDR2 is SQIVND (reference sequence). This CDR3 comprises 16 residues. DNA of the CDR3: TGTGCCAGTAGTATAGTGGGCCTCCTCCAGGGAAACATTCAGTACTTC. Translation gives CASSIVGLLQGNIQYF.

This rearrangement joins TRBV28 to TRBJ1-1; no clear D. The CDR3 totals 13 residues. V lost 6 bases and J lost 3, with 11 bases in between. The V gene's germline CDR1 is MDHEN and CDR2 SYDVKM. The CDR3 nucleotides read TGTGCCAGCAGCTCCCTTACCCACACTGAAGCTTTCTTT. Residues: CASSSLTHTEAFF. Drawing the rest from reference TRBV28 and TRBJ1-1, the complete variable domain is DVKVTQSSRYLVKRTGEKVFLECVQDMDHENMFWYRQDPGLGLRLIYFSYDVKMKEKGDIPEGYSVSREKKERFSLILESASTNQTSMYLCASSSLTHTEAFFGQGTRLTVV.

Concerning this clone: A read error is possible here, since a much larger clone lies one base away. Other DNA sequences within the sample encode an identical CDR3. CDR3 DNA sequence: TGTGCCAGCTCACCTCCGAGCTCCTACGAGCAGTACTTC. It is translated as CASSPPSSYEQYF. This chain connects TRBV18 to TRBJ2-7; D remains ambiguous. Germline CDR1 and CDR2: KGHSH and LQKENI. The V gene lost 3 bases and the J gene lost 0 bases, with 6 bases spanning the gap. The length of the CDR3 is 13 residues.

This clone showed up just once. This chain uses TRBV7-2 with TRBJ1-1; no definite D call. Trimming removed 5 bases from V and 1 base from J, with 11 bases in between. The germline gives CDR1 SGHTA, CDR2 FQGNSA. The CDR3 extends over 14 amino acids. CDR3 sequence: CASSTVTWNTEAFF. The CDR3 nucleotides read TGTGCCAGCAGCACAGTCACATGGAACACTGAAGCTTTCTTT.

V is TRBV28 and J is TRBJ2-6, with 11 bases lining up with TRBD1. The CDR3 loop spans 15 amino acids. CDR1 is MDHEN and CDR2 is SYDVKM in the germline V gene. The V gene end was trimmed by 6 bases and the J gene end by 2 bases; junction bases not matched to a gene: 0. As DNA, the CDR3 is TGTGCCAGCAGGGGACAGGGGGCTGGGGCCAACGTCCTGACTTTC. This gives the protein CASRGQGAGANVLTF.

The chain links TRBV11-2 to TRBJ1-2, with 8 positions matching TRBD1. CDR3 length: 17 amino acids. CDR1 is SGHAT, CDR2 FQNNGV, per germline. V was clipped by 1 base and J by 6 bases; unmatched bases: 13. The CDR3 is CASSLVGRGPNRNGYTF. CDR3 coding DNA: TGTGCCAGCAGCTTAGTCGGCAGGGGGCCGAATAGAAATGGCTACACCTTC.